Listed below are T cell receptor beta chains from one sample, sequenced in a study of shared clonotypes between healthy human individuals. Clones were sequenced by immunoSEQ multiplex PCR, and TCRdb holds only the in-frame ones, with some missing. The data contain 2 million to 3 million clones, approximately 93% of them singletons. Sequences were obtained from naive CD4+ T cells from PBMCs. These receptors were taken from a young man in good health. Some clones in this sample may be carry-over from other donors' samples. Both conserved end residues are part of each CDR3. D genes are given only for firm matches. Only part of the rows carry a size: once, few, many, or a class if the clone is expanded.

D gene: TRBD2; J gene: TRBJ2-1; clone size: .; V gene: TRBV9; CDR3 DNA: TGTGCCAGCAGCATGAGGACTAGCGGGGTTAGCTCCTACAATGAGCAGTTCTTC; CDR3 protein: CASSMRTSGVSSYNEQFF
D gene: .; J gene: TRBJ2-3; clone size: .; V gene: TRBV19; CDR3 DNA: TGTGCCAGTAGTCGGGGGCCCTCTGCCACAGATACGCAGTATTTT; CDR3 protein: CASSRGPSATDTQYF
D gene: .; J gene: TRBJ2-1; clone size: .; V gene: TRBV7-3; CDR3 DNA: TGTGCCAGCAGCTCGGGTCTAGTGAGTGAGCAGTTCTTC; CDR3 protein: CASSSGLVSEQFF
D gene: TRBD2; J gene: TRBJ2-2; clone size: .; V gene: TRBV6-6; CDR3 DNA: TGTGCCAGCAGTTACGAGGGACTAGCCCTCGGGGAGCTGTTTTTT; CDR3 protein: CASSYEGLALGELFF
D gene: TRBD2; J gene: TRBJ2-3; clone size: .; V gene: TRBV6-5; CDR3 DNA: TGTGCCAGCAGTTACTCGGGAGGGGTAGATACGCAGTATTTT; CDR3 protein: CASSYSGGVDTQYF
D gene: .; J gene: TRBJ1-3; clone size: .; V gene: TRBV4-2; CDR3 DNA: TGTGCCAGCAGCCAAGAGCGAACTCCCCCCGGGACGGCATTTGGAAACACCATATATTTT; CDR3 protein: CASSQERTPPGTAFGNTIYF
D gene: .; J gene: TRBJ2-5; clone size: .; V gene: TRBV9; CDR3 DNA: TGTGCCAGCAGCGTAGGGACAGCTCAAGAGACCCAGTACTTC; CDR3 protein: CASSVGTAQETQYF
D gene: .; J gene: TRBJ2-7; clone size: once; V gene: TRBV5-1; CDR3 DNA: TGCGCCAGCAGCGCCGGGGCCTACGAGCAGTACTTC; CDR3 protein: CASSAGAYEQYF
D gene: TRBD1; J gene: TRBJ2-7; clone size: .; V gene: TRBV19; CDR3 DNA: TGTGCCAGTAGTATATATGGGACAGGAGTTCCCTACGAGCAGTACTTC; CDR3 protein: CASSIYGTGVPYEQYF
D gene: .; J gene: TRBJ1-2; clone size: few; V gene: TRBV10-2; CDR3 DNA: TGCGCCAGCACCCCACAGGGAAATTATGGCTACACCTTC; CDR3 protein: CASTPQGNYGYTF
D gene: .; J gene: TRBJ2-3; clone size: .; V gene: TRBV2; CDR3 DNA: TGTGCCAGCAGAGTTGGAGATACGCAGTATTTT; CDR3 protein: CASRVGDTQYF
D gene: TRBD2; J gene: TRBJ2-1; clone size: .; V gene: TRBV4-2; CDR3 DNA: TGTGCCAGCAGCCCCACTAGCGGAAGCTCCTACAATGAGCAGTTCTTC; CDR3 protein: CASSPTSGSSYNEQFF
D gene: .; J gene: TRBJ2-3; clone size: .; V gene: TRBV6-5; CDR3 DNA: TGTGCCAGCACTTCCCCCACAGATACGCAGTATTTT; CDR3 protein: CASTSPTDTQYF
D gene: .; J gene: TRBJ1-4; clone size: .; V gene: TRBV5-1; CDR3 DNA: TGCGCCAGCAGCTATTCAGGTGCAACTAATGAAAAACTGTTTTTT; CDR3 protein: CASSYSGATNEKLFF
D gene: TRBD1; J gene: TRBJ1-4; clone size: .; V gene: TRBV5-1; CDR3 DNA: TGCGCCAGCAGCTTGTCAGGGGGCTGGAGGGAAAAACTGTTTTTT; CDR3 protein: CASSLSGGWREKLFF
D gene: .; J gene: TRBJ1-4; clone size: .; V gene: TRBV30; CDR3 DNA: TGTGCCTGGAGTGTGACACGGGAAAAACTGTTTTTT; CDR3 protein: CAWSVTREKLFF
D gene: .; J gene: TRBJ2-3; clone size: .; V gene: TRBV5-1; CDR3 DNA: TGCGCCAGCAGCTTCGGGGCTCCTAGCACAGATACGCAGTATTTT; CDR3 protein: CASSFGAPSTDTQYF
D gene: .; J gene: TRBJ2-3; clone size: .; V gene: TRBV30; CDR3 DNA: TGTGCCTGGAGTGTGGGTAGCGCAACAGATACGCAGTATTTT; CDR3 protein: CAWSVGSATDTQYF
D gene: TRBD1; J gene: TRBJ1-4; clone size: .; V gene: TRBV4-2; CDR3 DNA: TGTGCCAGCAGCCAAGAGGGACAGTCTAATGAAAAACTGTTTTTT; CDR3 protein: CASSQEGQSNEKLFF
D gene: TRBD1; J gene: TRBJ1-5; clone size: once; V gene: TRBV28; CDR3 DNA: TGTGCCAGCAGTTTGGGGACAGGGCACAATCAGCCCCAGCATTTT; CDR3 protein: CASSLGTGHNQPQHF
D gene: .; J gene: TRBJ1-2; clone size: .; V gene: TRBV28; CDR3 DNA: TGTGCCAGCAGCCCATCCGGGCCCTTCGCCGCAAATTATGGCTACACCTTC; CDR3 protein: CASSPSGPFAANYGYTF
D gene: .; J gene: TRBJ2-5; clone size: .; V gene: TRBV19; CDR3 DNA: TGTGCCAGTAGGGCTCTTGGGCAGGTCCAAGAGACCCAGTACTTC; CDR3 protein: CASRALGQVQETQYF
D gene: .; J gene: TRBJ2-1; clone size: .; V gene: TRBV5-6; CDR3 DNA: TGTGCCAGCAGAGAGAGGGGTTTCCACAATGAGCAGTTCTTC; CDR3 protein: CASRERGFHNEQFF
D gene: .; J gene: TRBJ2-2; clone size: .; V gene: TRBV6-4; CDR3 DNA: TGTGCCAGCAGCGATACTCGGCAGGGTCCCCCAACCGGGGAGCTGTTTTTT; CDR3 protein: CASSDTRQGPPTGELFF
D gene: TRBD1; J gene: TRBJ1-4; clone size: .; V gene: TRBV28; CDR3 DNA: TGTGCCAGCAGTTTGACAGGGGCGTCTAATGAAAAACTGTTTTTT; CDR3 protein: CASSLTGASNEKLFF
D gene: TRBD1; J gene: TRBJ2-3; clone size: once; V gene: TRBV6-1; CDR3 DNA: TGTGCCAGCAGTGCACAACAGGGGGGTTACACAGATACGCAGTATTTT; CDR3 protein: CASSAQQGGYTDTQYF
D gene: TRBD2; J gene: TRBJ2-1; clone size: .; V gene: TRBV28; CDR3 DNA: TGTGCCAGCAAGAACCCAGCGGGAGGTTCCCCCAATGAGCAGTTCTTC; CDR3 protein: CASKNPAGGSPNEQFF
D gene: .; J gene: TRBJ2-3; clone size: .; V gene: TRBV28; CDR3 DNA: TGTGCCAGCAGTTTTACCAAGTTCGGGGATACGCAGTATTTT; CDR3 protein: CASSFTKFGDTQYF
D gene: .; J gene: TRBJ2-3; clone size: .; V gene: TRBV7-6; CDR3 DNA: TGTGCCAGCAGCTTGGCGGGGATCCAGGGGCTAAAAGATACGCAGTATTTT; CDR3 protein: CASSLAGIQGLKDTQYF
D gene: TRBD1; J gene: TRBJ1-5; clone size: .; V gene: TRBV7-8; CDR3 DNA: TGTGCCAGCAGCTCCAGACAGGGCCCCTTAAGCAATCAGCCCCAGCATTTT; CDR3 protein: CASSSRQGPLSNQPQHF
D gene: .; J gene: TRBJ1-1; clone size: .; V gene: TRBV7-9; CDR3 DNA: TGTGCCAGCAGCCACCGCGGGGGGGAGAACACTGAAGCTTTCTTT; CDR3 protein: CASSHRGGENTEAFF
D gene: TRBD1; J gene: TRBJ1-2; clone size: .; V gene: TRBV9; CDR3 DNA: TGTGCCAGCAGCGCCTTCGGGACAGCTGCATATGGCTACACCTTC; CDR3 protein: CASSAFGTAAYGYTF
D gene: TRBD1; J gene: TRBJ2-2; clone size: .; V gene: TRBV6-1; CDR3 DNA: TGTGCCAGCAGTCAACAGACAGGGGTGGCCGGGGAGCTGTTTTTT; CDR3 protein: CASSQQTGVAGELFF
D gene: TRBD1; J gene: TRBJ1-5; clone size: .; V gene: TRBV15; CDR3 DNA: TGTGCCACCAGCAGAGGTACAGGGGCATCAAAATATAGCAATCAGCCCCAGCATTTT; CDR3 protein: CATSRGTGASKYSNQPQHF
D gene: .; J gene: TRBJ1-4; clone size: once; V gene: TRBV29-1; CDR3 DNA: TGCAGCGGCTCGCGGGGCTGGGATGAAAAACTGTTTTTT; CDR3 protein: CSGSRGWDEKLFF
D gene: TRBD2; J gene: TRBJ2-2; clone size: once; V gene: TRBV28; CDR3 DNA: TGTGCCAGCAGTCCCTCCGGGACTACGAACACCGGGGAGCTGTTTTTT; CDR3 protein: CASSPSGTTNTGELFF
D gene: .; J gene: TRBJ2-1; clone size: .; V gene: TRBV10-2; CDR3 DNA: TGCGCCAGCAGTGATGTGGGTCGGAGCGAGAAGGGGCAGTTCTTC; CDR3 protein: CASSDVGRSEKGQFF
D gene: TRBD1; J gene: TRBJ2-7; clone size: .; V gene: TRBV19; CDR3 DNA: TGTGCCGGAAGACAGGGGGCAGGGGAGCAGTACTTC; CDR3 protein: CAGRQGAGEQYF
D gene: TRBD2; J gene: TRBJ2-2; clone size: once; V gene: TRBV27; CDR3 DNA: TGTGCCAGCAGTTTATACGGGACTAGCGGGAGGATATCTACCGGGGAGCTGTTTTTT; CDR3 protein: CASSLYGTSGRISTGELFF
D gene: TRBD1; J gene: TRBJ2-5; clone size: .; V gene: TRBV28; CDR3 DNA: TGTGCCAGCAACCCAGCAGGGGGAGAGACCCAGTACTTC; CDR3 protein: CASNPAGGETQYF
D gene: .; J gene: TRBJ1-2; clone size: .; V gene: TRBV19; CDR3 DNA: TGTGCCAGTTTACAGGGCTATGGCTACACCTTC; CDR3 protein: CASLQGYGYTF
D gene: TRBD1; J gene: TRBJ1-2; clone size: few; V gene: TRBV27; CDR3 DNA: TGTGCCAGCAGTAGGTCGGAGGGGGCTGGCTACACCTTC; CDR3 protein: CASSRSEGAGYTF
D gene: TRBD1; J gene: TRBJ2-7; clone size: .; V gene: TRBV2; CDR3 DNA: TGTGCCAGCAAGGGGACAGGGGGGCACGAGCAGTACTTC; CDR3 protein: CASKGTGGHEQYF
D gene: .; J gene: TRBJ2-7; clone size: .; V gene: TRBV27; CDR3 DNA: TGTGCCAGCAGAGGAGACCCCTACGAGCAGTACTTC; CDR3 protein: CASRGDPYEQYF
D gene: TRBD1; J gene: TRBJ2-7; clone size: .; V gene: TRBV6-1; CDR3 DNA: TGTGCCAGCACCGTGGACAGGGGCCACACCTACGAGCAGTACTTC; CDR3 protein: CASTVDRGHTYEQYF
D gene: .; J gene: TRBJ1-4; clone size: once; V gene: TRBV7-8; CDR3 DNA: TGTGCCAGCAGCTTAGCGCGAGTCTGGGTGGGAGAAAAACTGTTTTTT; CDR3 protein: CASSLARVWVGEKLFF
D gene: .; J gene: TRBJ1-1; clone size: .; V gene: TRBV7-9; CDR3 DNA: TGTGCCAGCAGCTTAGGGTGGGGCACTGAAGCTTTCTTT; CDR3 protein: CASSLGWGTEAFF
D gene: .; J gene: TRBJ2-5; clone size: .; V gene: TRBV7-2; CDR3 DNA: TGTGCCAGCAGCTTAAGCGTCCTAGCCCGGGAGACCCAGTACTTC; CDR3 protein: CASSLSVLARETQYF
D gene: TRBD1; J gene: TRBJ1-4; clone size: few; V gene: TRBV18; CDR3 DNA: TGTGCCAGCTCACTTCCCGGGACAGGAAGTGGAAAACTGTTTTTT; CDR3 protein: CASSLPGTGSGKLFF
D gene: TRBD1; J gene: TRBJ2-7; clone size: .; V gene: TRBV6-5; CDR3 DNA: TGTGCCAGCAGTTACTCAGGGACAGGGGGCTGGTACGAGCAGTACTTC; CDR3 protein: CASSYSGTGGWYEQYF
D gene: .; J gene: TRBJ2-7; clone size: .; V gene: TRBV11-3; CDR3 DNA: TGTGCCAGCAGCTCGGGACCGTACTACGAGCAGTACTTC; CDR3 protein: CASSSGPYYEQYF
D gene: TRBD2; J gene: TRBJ2-7; clone size: once; V gene: TRBV30; CDR3 DNA: TGTGCCTGGAGTGTACTTGGCGGGAGGATTAAGTACGAGCAGTACTTC; CDR3 protein: CAWSVLGGRIKYEQYF
D gene: .; J gene: TRBJ1-1; clone size: .; V gene: TRBV18; CDR3 DNA: TGTGCCAGCTCACCCTCCGGGGCCAACACTGAAGCTTTCTTT; CDR3 protein: CASSPSGANTEAFF
D gene: TRBD1; J gene: TRBJ1-2; clone size: .; V gene: TRBV5-4; CDR3 DNA: TGTGCCAGCAGCTTCCGACAGGGTAACTATGGCTACACCTTC; CDR3 protein: CASSFRQGNYGYTF
D gene: TRBD2; J gene: TRBJ2-7; clone size: .; V gene: TRBV7-8; CDR3 DNA: TGTGCCAGCAGCCTCGCCGGGACTAGCGTCCGCGAGCAGTACTTC; CDR3 protein: CASSLAGTSVREQYF